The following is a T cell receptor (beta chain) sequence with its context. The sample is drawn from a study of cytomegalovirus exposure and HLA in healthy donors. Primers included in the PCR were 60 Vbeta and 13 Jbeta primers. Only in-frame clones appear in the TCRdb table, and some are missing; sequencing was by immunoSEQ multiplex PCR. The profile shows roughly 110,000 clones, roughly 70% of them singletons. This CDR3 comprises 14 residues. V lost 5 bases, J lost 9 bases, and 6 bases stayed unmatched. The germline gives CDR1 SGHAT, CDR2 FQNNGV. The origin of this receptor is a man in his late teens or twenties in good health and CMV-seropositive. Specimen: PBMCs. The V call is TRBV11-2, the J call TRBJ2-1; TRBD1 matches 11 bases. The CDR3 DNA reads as TGTGCCAGCAGCCCGACAGGGACAGGGGGTGAGCAGTTCTTC. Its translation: CASSPTGTGGEQFF.